These 16 T cell receptor beta chains were all obtained from the same sample, sequenced in a study of identical twins. Via MiXCR, TCRdb re-called the 5' RACE reads, giving one row per CDR3 protein. Of approximately 210,000 distinct CDR3 sequences in the sample, 15% to 20% are singletons; the top ten hold 40%. The data also belong to a second study, concerning T cells expressing NK-cell markers.

Source material: CD8+ T cells sorted from blood. The receptors derive from a woman aged 18-29 years in good health.

The chain joins TRBV5-6 to TRBJ2-7, with D tentatively TRBD1 (5 bases). Trimming removed 6 bases at V and 0 bases at J, with 13 bases between. CDR1 is SGHDT, CDR2 YYEEEE, per germline. CDR3 length equals 14 residues. The CDR3 DNA follows: TGTGCCAGCATCCCCCTCGACAGCTCCTACGAGCAGTACTTC. As protein: CASIPLDSSYEQYF.

At least ten counts were recorded for this clonotype. V usage is TRBV4-3 and J usage is TRBJ2-7; 11 bases are shared with TRBD2. Trimming at V came to 2 bases and at J to 3 bases, leaving 9 bases not matched to a gene. Germline V gene lookup returns CDR1 LGHNA and CDR2 YSLEER. The CDR3 is made up of 17 amino acids. CDR3 in DNA: TGCGCCAGCAGCCAACGCCTACCTAGCGGGAGGATCTACGAGCAGTACTTC. Residues: CASSQRLPSGRIYEQYF.

This clonotype was recorded a few times. The chain has TRBV9 and TRBJ1-5, with 7 bases that match TRBD1. The CDR3 spans 16 residues. Germline CDR1 SGDLS, CDR2 YYNGEE. V was pared by 3 bases and J by 6 bases, with 12 bases of the junction left unmatched. The CDR3 bases are TGTGCCAGCAGCGAGGGGGCACAGGGGATAAGTCAGCCCCAGCATTTT. Amino acid sequence: CASSEGAQGISQPQHF.

The rearrangement links TRBV11-1 to TRBJ2-5; 8 nucleotides line up with TRBD1. Germline loops: CDR1 SGHAT, CDR2 FQDESV (reference sequence). The CDR3 runs 18 residues. The junction had 22 bases not matched to a gene; V was cut back by 7 bases and J by 6 bases. The CDR3 reads CASILSPLGQGPSQTQYF. The CDR3 DNA is TGTGCCAGCATTCTTAGCCCCCTCGGACAGGGCCCCTCCCAGACCCAGTACTTC.

This sequence joins TRBV12-3 or TRBV12-4 and TRBJ1-1, with no clear D. Trimming shortened V by 7 bases and J by 0 bases, and 12 bases separated the two germline ends. The CDR3 is 14 amino acids. In nucleotides, the CDR3 is TGTGCCAGCAAGACCAGGAGCATGAACACTGAAGCTTTCTTT. As protein: CASKTRSMNTEAFF.

The V call is TRBV7-6, the J call TRBJ2-1, with 9 bases fitting TRBD2. The junction had 8 bases not matched to a gene; V was cut back by 4 bases and J by 7 bases. CDR1 and CDR2 (germline): SGHVS, FNYEAQ. The CDR3 is 15 amino acids. This CDR3 reads CASSSLPGLANEQFF. The CDR3 DNA reads as TGTGCCAGCAGCTCATTACCGGGACTAGCAAATGAGCAGTTCTTC.

The chain has TRBV6-5 and TRBJ1-1, with TRBD1 as a possible D gene (5 bases). The CDR3 contains 15 residues. V was cut by 4 bases and J by 0 bases, with 12 bases left in between. In germline, CDR1 is MNHEY, CDR2 SVGAGI. In DNA form, the CDR3 reads TGTGCCAGCAGTTGGCAGGGACCAATGAACACTGAAGCTTTCTTT. Its translation: CASSWQGPMNTEAFF.

The chain joins TRBV15 to TRBJ2-7; possible D gene TRBD1, 5 bases. There are 18 residues in the CDR3. Trimming left V 0 bases short and J 7 bases short, with 25 bases between. Germline CDR1 and CDR2: LNHNV and YYDKDF (reference sequence). The CDR3: CATSRDRSATVVATEQYF. The CDR3 region has the DNA TGTGCCACCAGCAGAGATAGATCCGCGACAGTTGTAGCTACGGAGCAGTACTTC.

This clonotype was counted a few times. This chain connects TRBV27 to TRBJ2-5; D is unresolved. CDR1 and CDR2 (germline): MNHEY, SMNVEV (reference sequence). Trimming left V 2 bases short and J 2 bases short, with 9 bases between. CDR3 length: 14 amino acids. The CDR3 nucleotides are TGTGCCAGCAGTTTACAGGCTGATCAAGAGACCCAGTACTTC. Translated, it gives CASSLQADQETQYF.

This clonotype was found a few times. This chain connects TRBV12-3 or TRBV12-4 to TRBJ1-1; D is perhaps TRBD1 (5 bases). V lost 2 bases and J 7 bases, leaving 11 bases between the germline ends. The CDR3 runs to 13 residues. The CDR3 bases are TGTGCCAGCAGTTTAAAAGGCGGGGGTGAAGCTTTCTTT. As protein: CASSLKGGGEAFF.

This chain links TRBV7-9 with TRBJ1-1; D gene unclear. Trimming left V 3 bases short and J 6 bases short, with 8 bases between. Germline CDR1 is SEHNR and CDR2 is FQNEAQ (reference sequence). The length of the CDR3 is 12 residues. CDR3 nucleotides: TGTGCCAGCAGCTTCCAGAAACCTGAAGCTTTCTTT. Translating gives CASSFQKPEAFF.

The J gene is TRBJ1-2, the V gene TRBV5-1; TRBD1 matches 7 bases. Trimming removed 0 bases from V and 8 bases from J; junction bases left unmatched: 1. The CDR3 consists of 12 residues. Germline V gene sequence: CDR1 SGHRS, CDR2 YFSETQ. CDR3 loop: CASSLEGGGYTF. The CDR3, as DNA: TGCGCCAGCAGCTTGGAAGGGGGCGGCTACACCTTC. Full variable domain (missing parts from reference TRBV5-1 and TRBJ1-2): KAGVTQTPRYLIKTRGQQVTLSCSPISGHRSVSWYQQTPGQGLQFLFEYFSETQRNKGNFPGRFSGRQFSNSRSEMNVSTLELGDSALYLCASSLEGGGYTFGSGTRLTVV.

This clonotype was seen only a few times. This chain links TRBV7-2 with TRBJ2-7; D is undetermined. This CDR3 has 13 residues. V lost 6 bases, J lost 4 bases, and 13 bases lay in between. Germline CDR1 is SGHTA and CDR2 is FQGNSA. The CDR3 nucleotides are TGTGCCAGCAGTATAGTGGCCTTATACGAGCAGTACTTC. This gives the protein CASSIVALYEQYF. The whole variable domain, filled in from reference TRBV7-2 and TRBJ2-7, reads GAGVSQSPSNKVTEKGKDVELRCDPISGHTALYWYRQSLGQGLEFLIYFQGNSAPDKSGLPSDRFSAERTGGSVSTLTIQRTQQEDSAVYLCASSIVALYEQYFGPGTRLTVT.

This clonotype was seen a few times. This sequence joins TRBV11-2 and TRBJ2-5; D remains unclear. Germline lookup yields CDR1 SGHAT and CDR2 FQNNGV. V shed 5 bases and J shed 2 bases, with 15 bases lying between them. CDR3 size: 15 residues. CDR3 protein: CASSQWTADQETQYF. The CDR3, as DNA: TGTGCCAGCAGCCAATGGACCGCCGATCAAGAGACCCAGTACTTC.

This clonotype was seen only once. The chain couples TRBV9 to TRBJ2-5; weak D call: TRBD2 (6 bases). Germline lookup yields CDR1 SGDLS and CDR2 YYNGEE. This CDR3 comprises 13 residues. Deletions cut 3 bases from V and 3 bases from J, with 9 bases between. Here the CDR3 DNA reads TGTGCCAGCAGCGGGCGACTAGAAGAGACCCAGTACTTC. This gives the protein CASSGRLEETQYF.

This chain uses TRBV9 with TRBJ2-3; D gene unclear. The CDR3 sequence is 12 residues long. V lost 4 bases and J 4 bases, leaving 7 bases between the germline ends. CDR1 is SGDLS and CDR2 is YYNGEE in the germline V gene. CDR3 sequence (DNA): TGTGCCAGCAGCCTGGATTCAGATACGCAGTATTTT. As protein: CASSLDSDTQYF.